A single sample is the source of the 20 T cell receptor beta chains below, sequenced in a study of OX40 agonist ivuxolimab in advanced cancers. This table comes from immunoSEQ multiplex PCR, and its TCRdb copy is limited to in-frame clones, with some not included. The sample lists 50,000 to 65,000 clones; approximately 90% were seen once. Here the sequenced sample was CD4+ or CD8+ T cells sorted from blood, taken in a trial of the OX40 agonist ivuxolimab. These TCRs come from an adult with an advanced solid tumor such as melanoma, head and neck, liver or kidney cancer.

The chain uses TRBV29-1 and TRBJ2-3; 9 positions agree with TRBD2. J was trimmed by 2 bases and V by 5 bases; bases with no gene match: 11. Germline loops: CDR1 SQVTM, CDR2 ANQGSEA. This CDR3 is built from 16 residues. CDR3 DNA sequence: TGCAGCGTTTCAAGCGGGGGGACCGAACTCACAGATACGCAGTATTTT. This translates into CSVSSGGTELTDTQYF.

The DNA for the CDR3 is TGCAGCGTCTCGGACAGTCCCTACGAGCAGTACTTC. Its translation is CSVSDSPYEQYF. The chain joins TRBV29-1 to TRBJ2-7; possibly TRBD1 for D (6 bases). Germline CDR1 and CDR2: SQVTM and ANQGSEA. The V end was cut by 6 bases, the J end by 2 bases, with 11 bases between. This CDR3 contains 12 residues.

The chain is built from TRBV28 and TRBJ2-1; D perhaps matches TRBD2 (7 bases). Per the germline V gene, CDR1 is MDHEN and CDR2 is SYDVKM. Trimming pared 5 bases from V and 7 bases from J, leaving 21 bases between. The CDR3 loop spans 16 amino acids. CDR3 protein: CASSPWGGGQRNEQFF. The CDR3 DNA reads TGTGCCAGCAGTCCATGGGGAGGGGGGCAGAGAAATGAGCAGTTCTTC. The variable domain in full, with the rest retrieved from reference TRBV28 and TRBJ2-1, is DVKVTQSSRYLVKRTGEKVFLECVQDMDHENMFWYRQDPGLGLRLIYFSYDVKMKEKGDIPEGYSVSREKKERFSLILESASTNQTSMYLCASSPWGGGQRNEQFFGPGTRLTVL.

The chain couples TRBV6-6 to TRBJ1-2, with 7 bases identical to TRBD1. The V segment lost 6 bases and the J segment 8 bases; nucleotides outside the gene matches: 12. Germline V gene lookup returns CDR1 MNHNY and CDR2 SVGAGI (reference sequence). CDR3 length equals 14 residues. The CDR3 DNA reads TGTGCCAGCAGATACAGGGGATACGGGGACGGCTACACCTTC. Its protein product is CASRYRGYGDGYTF.

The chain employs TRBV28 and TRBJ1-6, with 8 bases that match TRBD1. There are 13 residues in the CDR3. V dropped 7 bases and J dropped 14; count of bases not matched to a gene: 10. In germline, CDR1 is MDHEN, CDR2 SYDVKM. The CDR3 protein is CASKVRGLVALHF. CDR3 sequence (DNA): TGTGCCAGCAAAGTCAGGGGGCTAGTTGCCCTCCACTTT.

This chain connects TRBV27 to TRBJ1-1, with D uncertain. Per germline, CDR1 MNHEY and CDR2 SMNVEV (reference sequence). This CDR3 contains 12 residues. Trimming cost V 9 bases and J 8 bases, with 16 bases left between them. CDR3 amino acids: CARARLKEEAFF. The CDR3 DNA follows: TGTGCCAGGGCGAGGTTGAAGGAAGAAGCTTTCTTT.

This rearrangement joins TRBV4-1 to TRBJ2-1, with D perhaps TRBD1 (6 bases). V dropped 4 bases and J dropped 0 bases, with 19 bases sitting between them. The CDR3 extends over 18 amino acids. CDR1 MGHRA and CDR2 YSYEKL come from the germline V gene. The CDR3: CASSLRGNAESSYNEQFF. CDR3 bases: TGCGCCAGCAGCCTAAGGGGGAACGCGGAGAGCTCCTACAATGAGCAGTTCTTC.

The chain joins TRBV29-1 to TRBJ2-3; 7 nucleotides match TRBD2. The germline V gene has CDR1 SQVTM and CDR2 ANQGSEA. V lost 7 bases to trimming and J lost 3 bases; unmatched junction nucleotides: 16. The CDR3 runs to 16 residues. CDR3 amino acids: CSGRLGLLARTDTQYF. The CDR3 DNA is TGCAGCGGCCGATTAGGTTTACTAGCGAGAACAGATACGCAGTATTTT.

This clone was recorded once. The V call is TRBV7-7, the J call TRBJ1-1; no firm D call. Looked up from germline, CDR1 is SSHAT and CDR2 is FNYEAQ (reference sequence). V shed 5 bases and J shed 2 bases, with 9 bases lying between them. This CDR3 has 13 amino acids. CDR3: CASSKQINTEAFF. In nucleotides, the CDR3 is TGTGCCAGCAGCAAACAGATAAACACTGAAGCTTTCTTT.

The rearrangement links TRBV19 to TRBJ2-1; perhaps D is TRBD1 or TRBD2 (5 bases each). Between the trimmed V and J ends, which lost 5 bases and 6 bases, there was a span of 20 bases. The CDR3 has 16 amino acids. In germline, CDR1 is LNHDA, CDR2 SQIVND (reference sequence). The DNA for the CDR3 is TGTGCCAGTAGTCTCACGTCCGGGACCGGAGGCAATGAGCAGTTCTTC. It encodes CASSLTSGTGGNEQFF.

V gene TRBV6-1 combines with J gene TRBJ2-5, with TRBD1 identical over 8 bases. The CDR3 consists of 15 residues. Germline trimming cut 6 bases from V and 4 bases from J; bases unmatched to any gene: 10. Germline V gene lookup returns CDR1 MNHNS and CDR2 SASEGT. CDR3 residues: CASRVSTGVGETQYF. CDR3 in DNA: TGTGCCAGCAGAGTCTCGACAGGGGTAGGAGAGACCCAGTACTTC.

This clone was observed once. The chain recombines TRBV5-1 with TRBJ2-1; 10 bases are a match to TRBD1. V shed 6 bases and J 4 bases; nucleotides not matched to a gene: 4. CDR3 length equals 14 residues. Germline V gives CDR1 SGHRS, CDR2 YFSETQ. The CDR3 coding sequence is TGCGCCAGCACGGTGGGACAGGGGTACAATGAGCAGTTCTTC. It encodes CASTVGQGYNEQFF. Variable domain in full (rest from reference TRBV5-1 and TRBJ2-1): KAGVTQTPRYLIKTRGQQVTLSCSPISGHRSVSWYQQTPGQGLQFLFEYFSETQRNKGNFPGRFSGRQFSNSRSEMNVSTLELGDSALYLCASTVGQGYNEQFFGPGTRLTVL.

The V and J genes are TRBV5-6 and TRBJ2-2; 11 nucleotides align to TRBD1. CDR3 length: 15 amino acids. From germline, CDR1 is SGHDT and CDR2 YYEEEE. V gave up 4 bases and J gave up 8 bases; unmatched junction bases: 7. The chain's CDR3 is CASSGRTGGLGELFF. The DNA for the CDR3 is TGTGCCAGCAGCGGACGGACAGGGGGCTTGGGGGAGCTGTTTTTT.

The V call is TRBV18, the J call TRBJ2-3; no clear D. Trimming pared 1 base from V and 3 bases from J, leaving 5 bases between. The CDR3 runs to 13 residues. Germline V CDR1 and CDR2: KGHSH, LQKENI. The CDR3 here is CASSPQTTDTQYF. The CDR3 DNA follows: TGTGCCAGCTCACCACAGACAACAGATACGCAGTATTTT.

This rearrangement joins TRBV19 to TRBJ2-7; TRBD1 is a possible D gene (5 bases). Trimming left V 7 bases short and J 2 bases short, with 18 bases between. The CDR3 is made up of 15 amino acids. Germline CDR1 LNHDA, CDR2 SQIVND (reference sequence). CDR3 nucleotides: TGTGCCAGTAAGGGAAAGGGTGACAGCACCTACGAGCAGTACTTC. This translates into CASKGKGDSTYEQYF.

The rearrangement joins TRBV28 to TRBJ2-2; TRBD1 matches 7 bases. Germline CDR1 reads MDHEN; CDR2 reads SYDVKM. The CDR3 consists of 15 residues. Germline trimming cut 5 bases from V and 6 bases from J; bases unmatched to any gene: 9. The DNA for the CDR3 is TGTGCCAGCAGTCCAGACAGGGTATGGGCCGGGGAGCTGTTTTTT. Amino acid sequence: CASSPDRVWAGELFF. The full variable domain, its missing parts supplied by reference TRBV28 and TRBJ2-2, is DVKVTQSSRYLVKRTGEKVFLECVQDMDHENMFWYRQDPGLGLRLIYFSYDVKMKEKGDIPEGYSVSREKKERFSLILESASTNQTSMYLCASSPDRVWAGELFFGEGSRLTVL.

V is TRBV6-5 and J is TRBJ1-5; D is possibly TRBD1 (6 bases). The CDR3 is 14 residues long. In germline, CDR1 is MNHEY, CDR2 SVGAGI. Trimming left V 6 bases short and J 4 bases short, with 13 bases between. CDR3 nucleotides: TGTGCCAGCAGGCCGGACAGCTTGAATCAGCCCCAGCATTTT. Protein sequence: CASRPDSLNQPQHF.

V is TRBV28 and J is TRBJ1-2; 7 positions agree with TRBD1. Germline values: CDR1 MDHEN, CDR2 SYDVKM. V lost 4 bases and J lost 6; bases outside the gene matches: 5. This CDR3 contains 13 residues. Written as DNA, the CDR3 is TGTGCCAGCAGTTACGGGACAGCTAATGGCTACACCTTC. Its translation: CASSYGTANGYTF.

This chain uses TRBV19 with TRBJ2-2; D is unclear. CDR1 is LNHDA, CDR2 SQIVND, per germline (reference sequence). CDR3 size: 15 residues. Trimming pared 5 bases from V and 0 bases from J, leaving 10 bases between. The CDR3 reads CASSPPDPNTGELFF. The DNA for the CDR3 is TGTGCCAGTAGTCCCCCAGACCCGAACACCGGGGAGCTGTTTTTT.

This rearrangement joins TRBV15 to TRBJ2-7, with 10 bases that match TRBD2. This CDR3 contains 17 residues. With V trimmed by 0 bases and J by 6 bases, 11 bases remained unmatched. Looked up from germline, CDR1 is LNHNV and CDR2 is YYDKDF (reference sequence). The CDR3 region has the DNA TGTGCCACCAGCAGAGATGTGCTGCCCGGACTAGCGGTCGAGCAGTACTTC. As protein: CATSRDVLPGLAVEQYF.